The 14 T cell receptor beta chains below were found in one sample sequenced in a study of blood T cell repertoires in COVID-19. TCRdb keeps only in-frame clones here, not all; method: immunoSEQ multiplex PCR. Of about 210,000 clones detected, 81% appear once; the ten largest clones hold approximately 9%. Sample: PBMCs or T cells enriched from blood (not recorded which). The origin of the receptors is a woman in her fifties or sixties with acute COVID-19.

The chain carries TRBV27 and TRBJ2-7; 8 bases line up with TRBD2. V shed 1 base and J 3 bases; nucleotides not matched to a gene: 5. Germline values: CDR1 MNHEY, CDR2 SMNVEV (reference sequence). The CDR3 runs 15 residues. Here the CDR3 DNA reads TGTGCCAGCAGTTTATACGGGGGGGATTACTACGAGCAGTACTTC. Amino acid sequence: CASSLYGGDYYEQYF.

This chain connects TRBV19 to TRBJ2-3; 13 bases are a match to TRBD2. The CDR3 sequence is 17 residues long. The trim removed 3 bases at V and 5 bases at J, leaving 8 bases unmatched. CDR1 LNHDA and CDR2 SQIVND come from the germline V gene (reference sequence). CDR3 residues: CASSIPGLAGVGDTQYF. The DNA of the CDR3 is TGTGCCAGTAGTATTCCCGGACTAGCGGGAGTAGGAGATACGCAGTATTTT.

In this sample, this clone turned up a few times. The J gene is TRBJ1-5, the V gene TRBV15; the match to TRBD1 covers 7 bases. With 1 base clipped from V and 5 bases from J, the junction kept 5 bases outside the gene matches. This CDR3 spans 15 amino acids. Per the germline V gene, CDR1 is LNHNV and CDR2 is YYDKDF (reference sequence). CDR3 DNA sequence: TGTGCCACCAGCAGAGTGGGACAGTTAGATCAGCCCCAGCATTTT. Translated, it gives CATSRVGQLDQPQHF.

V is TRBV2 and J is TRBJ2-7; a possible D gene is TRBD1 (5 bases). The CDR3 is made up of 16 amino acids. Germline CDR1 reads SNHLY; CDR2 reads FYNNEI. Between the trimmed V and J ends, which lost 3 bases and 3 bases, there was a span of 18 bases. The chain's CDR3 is CASSDPLRDRDYEQYF. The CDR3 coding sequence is TGTGCCAGCAGTGACCCCCTCCGAGACAGAGACTACGAGCAGTACTTC.

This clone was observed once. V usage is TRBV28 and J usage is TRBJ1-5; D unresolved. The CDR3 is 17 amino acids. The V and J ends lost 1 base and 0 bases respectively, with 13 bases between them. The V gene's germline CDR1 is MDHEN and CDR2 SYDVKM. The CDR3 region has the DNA TGTGCCAGCAGTTTATCCCTGGCCCCTTATAGCAATCAGCCCCAGCATTTT. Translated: CASSLSLAPYSNQPQHF.

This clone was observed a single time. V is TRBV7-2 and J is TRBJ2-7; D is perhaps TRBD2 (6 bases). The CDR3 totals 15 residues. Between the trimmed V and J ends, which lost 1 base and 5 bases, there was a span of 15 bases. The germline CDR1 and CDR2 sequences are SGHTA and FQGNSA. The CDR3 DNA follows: TGTGCCAGCAGCTTAGGCGGGGTGCGCAACCACGAGCAGTACTTC. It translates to CASSLGGVRNHEQYF. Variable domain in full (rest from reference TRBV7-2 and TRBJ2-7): GAGVSQSPSNKVTEKGKDVELRCDPISGHTALYWYRQSLGQGLEFLIYFQGNSAPDKSGLPSDRFSAERTGGSVSTLTIQRTQQEDSAVYLCASSLGGVRNHEQYFGPGTRLTVT.

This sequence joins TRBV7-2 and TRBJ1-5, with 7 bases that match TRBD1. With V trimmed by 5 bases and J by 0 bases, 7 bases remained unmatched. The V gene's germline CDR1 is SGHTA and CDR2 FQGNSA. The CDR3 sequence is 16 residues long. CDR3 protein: CASSLKQGYSNQPQHF. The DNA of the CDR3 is TGTGCCAGCAGCCTTAAACAGGGGTATAGCAATCAGCCCCAGCATTTT.

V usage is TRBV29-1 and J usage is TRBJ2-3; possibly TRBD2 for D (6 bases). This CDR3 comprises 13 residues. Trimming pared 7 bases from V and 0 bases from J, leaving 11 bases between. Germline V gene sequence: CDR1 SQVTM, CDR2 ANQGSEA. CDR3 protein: CSGGGSSTDTQYF. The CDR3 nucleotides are TGCAGCGGTGGGGGGTCTAGCACAGATACGCAGTATTTT.

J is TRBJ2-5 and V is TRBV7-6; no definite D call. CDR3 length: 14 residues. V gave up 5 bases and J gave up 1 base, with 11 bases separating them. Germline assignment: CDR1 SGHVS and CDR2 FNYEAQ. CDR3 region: CASSPYSLQETQYF. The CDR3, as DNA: TGTGCCAGCAGCCCCTACAGTCTCCAAGAGACCCAGTACTTC.

CDR3 sequence reads: CASSFQGARSLPQHF. As DNA, the CDR3 is TGTGCCAGCAGTTTTCAGGGGGCGCGGTCGTTGCCCCAGCATTTT. The genes are TRBV28 and TRBJ1-5; 8 bases are a match to TRBD1. V was clipped by 3 bases and J by 9 bases; unmatched bases: 10. Germline V gives CDR1 MDHEN, CDR2 SYDVKM. CDR3 length equals 15 residues.

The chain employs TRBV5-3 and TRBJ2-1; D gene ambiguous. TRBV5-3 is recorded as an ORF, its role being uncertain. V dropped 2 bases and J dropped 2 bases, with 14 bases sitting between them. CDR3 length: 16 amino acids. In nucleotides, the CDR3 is TGTGCCAGAAGCTTTTCAAGCGAGAAAACCTACAATGAGCAGTTCTTC. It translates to CARSFSSEKTYNEQFF.

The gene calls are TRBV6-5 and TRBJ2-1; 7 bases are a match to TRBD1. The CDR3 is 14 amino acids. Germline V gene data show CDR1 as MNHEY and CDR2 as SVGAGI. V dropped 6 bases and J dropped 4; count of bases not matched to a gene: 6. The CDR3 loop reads CASSPGQRYNEQFF. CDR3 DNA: TGTGCCAGCAGCCCGGGACAGAGATACAATGAGCAGTTCTTC.

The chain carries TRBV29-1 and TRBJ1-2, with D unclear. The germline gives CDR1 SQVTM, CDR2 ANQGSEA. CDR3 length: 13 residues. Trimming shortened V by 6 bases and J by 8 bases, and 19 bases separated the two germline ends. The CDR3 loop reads CSVTYDPRRGYTF. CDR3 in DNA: TGCAGCGTGACTTACGACCCTAGGCGCGGCTACACCTTC. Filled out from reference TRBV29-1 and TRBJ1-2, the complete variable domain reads SAVISQKPSRDICQRGTSLTIQCQVDSQVTMMFWYRQQPGQSLTLIATANQGSEATYESGFVIDKFPISRPNLTFSTLTVSNMSPEDSSIYLCSVTYDPRRGYTFGSGTRLTVV.

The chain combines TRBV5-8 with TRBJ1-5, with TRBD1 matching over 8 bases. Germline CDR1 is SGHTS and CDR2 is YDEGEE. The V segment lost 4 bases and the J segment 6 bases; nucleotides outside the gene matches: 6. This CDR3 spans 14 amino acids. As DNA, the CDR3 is TGTGCCAGCAGCCTTAGACAGGGGAGTCAGCCCCAGCATTTT. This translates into CASSLRQGSQPQHF.